These T cell receptor beta chains were read from a single sample in a study of PD-1 blockade in classical Hodgkin lymphoma. The data were produced by immunoSEQ multiplex PCR, yet TCRdb's version contains in-frame clones alone and is incomplete. Of fewer than 40,000 clones in the sample, around 94% were seen once. Sequencing was done on a sample of peripheral blood mononuclear cells (PBMCs). These receptors originate from a human donor with classical Hodgkin lymphoma. The CDR3 runs from the conserved cysteine through the conserved F or W. Each record gives: J gene, D gene, V gene, clone size, CDR3 DNA, CDR3 protein. A D gene is named only where the DNA matches it firmly. The size entry is marked missing in some rows and otherwise reads once, few, many or a size class.

j_gene: TRBJ1-4
d_gene: TRBD1
v_gene: TRBV12-5
abundance: NA
CDR3nt: TGTGCTAGTGGTTTGGTACTTACAGGGGGGCGTGAAAAACTGTTTTTT
CDR3aa: CASGLVLTGGREKLFF

j_gene: TRBJ1-1
d_gene: NA
v_gene: TRBV7-9
abundance: once
CDR3nt: TGTGCCAGCAGCTTATCCTTGGGTAAAACTGAAGCTTTCTTT
CDR3aa: CASSLSLGKTEAFF

j_gene: TRBJ2-2
d_gene: TRBD2
v_gene: TRBV30
abundance: NA
CDR3nt: TGTGCCTGGAGTGGGGTAGCGGGAGCGGGCACCGAGGAGCTGTTTTTT
CDR3aa: CAWSGVAGAGTEELFF

j_gene: TRBJ2-1
d_gene: NA
v_gene: TRBV19
abundance: NA
CDR3nt: TGTGCCAGTAGTCCCCACCAATCCTACAATGAGCAGTTCTTC
CDR3aa: CASSPHQSYNEQFF

j_gene: TRBJ2-5
d_gene: TRBD2
v_gene: TRBV7-9
abundance: NA
CDR3nt: TGTGCCAGCAGCTTATTAGCGGGAGGGCCGATTGAGACCCAGTACTTC
CDR3aa: CASSLLAGGPIETQYF

j_gene: TRBJ2-7
d_gene: NA
v_gene: TRBV6-6
abundance: NA
CDR3nt: TGTGCCAGCAGTCCTTGGGACGGGAGCTCCTACGAGCAGTACTTC
CDR3aa: CASSPWDGSSYEQYF

j_gene: TRBJ1-2
d_gene: NA
v_gene: TRBV5-1
abundance: once
CDR3nt: TGCGCCAGCAGCCCTGCGGACCCTAGCTATGGCTACACCTTC
CDR3aa: CASSPADPSYGYTF

j_gene: TRBJ2-1
d_gene: NA
v_gene: TRBV5-4
abundance: NA
CDR3nt: TGTGCCAGCAGCAGACTTTTCAGTTCTAGGACAGGGAGGGACAATGAGCAGTTCTTC
CDR3aa: CASSRLFSSRTGRDNEQFF

j_gene: TRBJ1-2
d_gene: TRBD1
v_gene: TRBV4-3
abundance: NA
CDR3nt: TGCGCCAGCAGCCAAGATCTTACAGGGGGCTTTCCCCCCTATGGCTACACCTTC
CDR3aa: CASSQDLTGGFPPYGYTF

j_gene: TRBJ1-1
d_gene: NA
v_gene: TRBV11-2
abundance: NA
CDR3nt: TGTGCCAGCAGCCCTTGGCGGAAGAACACTGAAGCTTTCTTT
CDR3aa: CASSPWRKNTEAFF

j_gene: TRBJ2-7
d_gene: NA
v_gene: TRBV28
abundance: NA
CDR3nt: TGTGCCAGCAGTATTGACAGTTACGAGCAGTACTTC
CDR3aa: CASSIDSYEQYF

j_gene: TRBJ1-5
d_gene: NA
v_gene: TRBV10-2
abundance: NA
CDR3nt: TGCGCCAGCAGTGACGGCGGGCGTTTAAATCAGCCCCAGCATTTT
CDR3aa: CASSDGGRLNQPQHF

j_gene: TRBJ2-2
d_gene: TRBD2
v_gene: TRBV19
abundance: NA
CDR3nt: TGTGCCAGTAGGCCTAGCGGGGTTACCGGGGAGCTGTTTTTT
CDR3aa: CASRPSGVTGELFF

j_gene: TRBJ2-3
d_gene: NA
v_gene: TRBV19
abundance: once
CDR3nt: TGTGCCAGTAGCCCCTCACAGGGTTCGCGGGCAGATACGCAGTATTTT
CDR3aa: CASSPSQGSRADTQYF

j_gene: TRBJ1-4
d_gene: TRBD1
v_gene: TRBV6-6
abundance: NA
CDR3nt: TGTGCCAGCAGTTACCTCCGGGACAGGGGTGAAAAACTGTTTTTT
CDR3aa: CASSYLRDRGEKLFF

j_gene: TRBJ2-7
d_gene: TRBD2
v_gene: TRBV5-1
abundance: few
CDR3nt: TGCGCCAGCAGCTTGGTCCTGACTAGCGGGACCTACGAGCAGTACTTC
CDR3aa: CASSLVLTSGTYEQYF

j_gene: TRBJ2-5
d_gene: NA
v_gene: TRBV7-6
abundance: NA
CDR3nt: TGTGCCAGCAGCCGAGGAGGGTACCAAGAGACCCAGTACTTC
CDR3aa: CASSRGGYQETQYF

j_gene: TRBJ1-2
d_gene: NA
v_gene: TRBV27
abundance: NA
CDR3nt: TGTGCCAGCAGTTGGGGTGCGCTACCTACTAACTATGGCTACACCTTC
CDR3aa: CASSWGALPTNYGYTF

j_gene: TRBJ2-3
d_gene: NA
v_gene: TRBV5-6
abundance: once
CDR3nt: TGTGCCAGCAGCTCGAACCCAGGGGACACAGATACGCAGTATTTT
CDR3aa: CASSSNPGDTDTQYF

j_gene: TRBJ2-7
d_gene: NA
v_gene: TRBV2
abundance: NA
CDR3nt: TGTGCCAGCCAAAGCGGGTTCTACGAGCAGTACTTC
CDR3aa: CASQSGFYEQYF

j_gene: TRBJ2-3
d_gene: NA
v_gene: TRBV28
abundance: NA
CDR3nt: TGTGCCAGCAGATCTCTGGACCGACGAACTAGCACAGATACGCAGTATTTT
CDR3aa: CASRSLDRRTSTDTQYF

j_gene: TRBJ1-2
d_gene: NA
v_gene: TRBV6-4
abundance: NA
CDR3nt: TGTGCCAGCAGTGATCTAGGGAACTATGGCTACACCTTC
CDR3aa: CASSDLGNYGYTF

j_gene: TRBJ1-1
d_gene: NA
v_gene: TRBV19
abundance: NA
CDR3nt: TGTGCCAGTAGTATATCGTCGGCGATGAACACTGAAGCTTTCTTT
CDR3aa: CASSISSAMNTEAFF

j_gene: TRBJ2-5
d_gene: TRBD2
v_gene: TRBV2
abundance: NA
CDR3nt: TGTGCCAGCAGTGAAGCGGGGGGGACCCATGAGACCCAGTACTTC
CDR3aa: CASSEAGGTHETQYF

j_gene: TRBJ1-1
d_gene: NA
v_gene: TRBV5-1
abundance: once
CDR3nt: TGCGCCAGCAGCACCTTCGGGGACCAGGGCAACACTGAAGCTTTCTTT
CDR3aa: CASSTFGDQGNTEAFF

j_gene: TRBJ2-1
d_gene: TRBD1
v_gene: TRBV5-4
abundance: NA
CDR3nt: TGTGCCAGCAGCGCGGGACAGGGTTCGTACAATGAGCAGTTCTTC
CDR3aa: CASSAGQGSYNEQFF

j_gene: TRBJ2-3
d_gene: NA
v_gene: TRBV28
abundance: NA
CDR3nt: TGTGCCAGCAGTTTTCACTGGGATATGGCGGATACGCAGTATTTT
CDR3aa: CASSFHWDMADTQYF

j_gene: TRBJ2-2
d_gene: TRBD1
v_gene: TRBV7-9
abundance: NA
CDR3nt: TGTGCCAGCAGCTTTGGGCCGGGACAGGGAAACACCGGGGAGCTGTTTTTT
CDR3aa: CASSFGPGQGNTGELFF

j_gene: TRBJ2-3
d_gene: NA
v_gene: TRBV18
abundance: NA
CDR3nt: TGTGCCAGCTCACCAGGGGGCCTGGGGAGTCGGACGCAGTATTTT
CDR3aa: CASSPGGLGSRTQYF

j_gene: TRBJ2-3
d_gene: NA
v_gene: TRBV6-5
abundance: NA
CDR3nt: TGTGCCAGCAGCCTCAACGGGGGAGTGGATACGCAGTATTTT
CDR3aa: CASSLNGGVDTQYF

j_gene: TRBJ2-2
d_gene: NA
v_gene: TRBV5-1
abundance: NA
CDR3nt: TGCGCCAGCAGCTTGCGGGGTACGAACACCGGGGAGCTGTTTTTT
CDR3aa: CASSLRGTNTGELFF

j_gene: TRBJ1-2
d_gene: NA
v_gene: TRBV6-6
abundance: few
CDR3nt: TGTGCCAGCAGTTACCCCAGCTATGGCTACACCTTC
CDR3aa: CASSYPSYGYTF

j_gene: TRBJ2-2
d_gene: NA
v_gene: TRBV30
abundance: NA
CDR3nt: TGTGCCTGGGATCTAAAGAGAAGAGGCACCGGGGAGCTGTTTTTT
CDR3aa: CAWDLKRRGTGELFF

j_gene: TRBJ1-4
d_gene: NA
v_gene: TRBV5-1
abundance: NA
CDR3nt: TGCGCCAGCAGCTTGGATTTTCCGGGAAATGAAAAACTGTTTTTT
CDR3aa: CASSLDFPGNEKLFF

j_gene: TRBJ2-7
d_gene: NA
v_gene: TRBV30
abundance: NA
CDR3nt: TGTGCCTGGAACAGAAGGACATTTGGGGACGAGCAGTACTTC
CDR3aa: CAWNRRTFGDEQYF

j_gene: TRBJ1-4
d_gene: NA
v_gene: TRBV5-1
abundance: NA
CDR3nt: TGCGCCAGCAGCTTGAGGGCAGGGGATGAAAAACTGTTTTTT
CDR3aa: CASSLRAGDEKLFF

j_gene: TRBJ2-3
d_gene: TRBD2
v_gene: TRBV7-9
abundance: NA
CDR3nt: TGTGCCAGCAGCTTAGCTGCGGGGGGCGGAAGCACAGATACGCAGTATTTT
CDR3aa: CASSLAAGGGSTDTQYF

j_gene: TRBJ1-5
d_gene: TRBD1
v_gene: TRBV28
abundance: NA
CDR3nt: TGTGCCAGCAGTCAATCCCTGGCAGGGGGATTCGTAGGCAATCAGCCCCAGCATTTT
CDR3aa: CASSQSLAGGFVGNQPQHF

j_gene: TRBJ1-2
d_gene: TRBD1
v_gene: TRBV7-8
abundance: NA
CDR3nt: TGTGCCAGCAGCCCAATGACAGGGGGCGTCTATGGCTACACCTTC
CDR3aa: CASSPMTGGVYGYTF

j_gene: TRBJ2-5
d_gene: TRBD2
v_gene: TRBV5-1
abundance: NA
CDR3nt: TGCGCCAGCAGCGTTGTTCTAGCGGGGGCAGAGACCCAGTACTTC
CDR3aa: CASSVVLAGAETQYF

j_gene: TRBJ2-7
d_gene: NA
v_gene: TRBV11-2
abundance: NA
CDR3nt: TGTGCCAGCAGCTTTAACAGGGACTACGAGCAGTACTTC
CDR3aa: CASSFNRDYEQYF

j_gene: TRBJ2-2
d_gene: NA
v_gene: TRBV5-5
abundance: NA
CDR3nt: TGTGCCAGCAGCTTGAGGGGCCCAGGGAACACCGGGGAGCTGTTTTTT
CDR3aa: CASSLRGPGNTGELFF

j_gene: TRBJ1-2
d_gene: NA
v_gene: TRBV7-6
abundance: NA
CDR3nt: TGTGCCAGCAGCTTAGCGGGGGGGTATGGCTACACCTTC
CDR3aa: CASSLAGGYGYTF

j_gene: TRBJ2-4
d_gene: NA
v_gene: TRBV6-4
abundance: NA
CDR3nt: TGTGCCGGATCCGGGACTCTCGGAAGGGAAGCCAAAAACATTCAGTACTTC
CDR3aa: CAGSGTLGREAKNIQYF

j_gene: TRBJ2-2
d_gene: TRBD1
v_gene: TRBV27
abundance: NA
CDR3nt: TGTGCCAGCAGTATCCAGGGGGCCGGGGAGCTGTTTTTT
CDR3aa: CASSIQGAGELFF

j_gene: TRBJ1-3
d_gene: NA
v_gene: TRBV10-3
abundance: NA
CDR3nt: TGTGCCATCAGAGGGCTAACCGGAAACACCATATATTTT
CDR3aa: CAIRGLTGNTIYF

j_gene: TRBJ2-3
d_gene: TRBD2
v_gene: TRBV10-2
abundance: NA
CDR3nt: TGCGCCAGCACCGAACTAGCGGGATATGGGGATACGCAGTATTTT
CDR3aa: CASTELAGYGDTQYF

j_gene: TRBJ2-4
d_gene: NA
v_gene: TRBV28
abundance: once
CDR3nt: TGTGCCAGCAGTTTACCTCTTCGTGGGCAGGGACTAGCCAAAAACATTCAGTACTTC
CDR3aa: CASSLPLRGQGLAKNIQYF

j_gene: TRBJ2-2
d_gene: NA
v_gene: TRBV19
abundance: NA
CDR3nt: TGTGCCAGTAGATCTTCCGGGACCAACACCGGGGAGCTGTTTTTT
CDR3aa: CASRSSGTNTGELFF

j_gene: TRBJ2-7
d_gene: TRBD2
v_gene: TRBV5-5
abundance: once
CDR3nt: TGTGCCAGCAGCTTTAATGGACTAGCGGCCAACTCCTACGAGCAGTACTTC
CDR3aa: CASSFNGLAANSYEQYF

j_gene: TRBJ2-3
d_gene: NA
v_gene: TRBV5-4
abundance: NA
CDR3nt: TGCGCCAGCAGCCAAGTTTACCGTGCCACAGATATGCAGTATTTT
CDR3aa: CASSQVYRATDMQYF

j_gene: TRBJ1-5
d_gene: TRBD1
v_gene: TRBV6-5
abundance: once
CDR3nt: TGTGCCAGCAGACCCCGGGACAGGGGCGGTCAGCCCCAGCATTTT
CDR3aa: CASRPRDRGGQPQHF

j_gene: TRBJ1-5
d_gene: NA
v_gene: TRBV23-1
abundance: NA
CDR3nt: TGCGCCAGCCTCGGCAGAGGGGAGAACAATCAGCCCCAGCATTTT
CDR3aa: CASLGRGENNQPQHF

j_gene: TRBJ1-1
d_gene: NA
v_gene: TRBV5-1
abundance: NA
CDR3nt: TGCGCCAGCAGCTTGTACCGGGACGGGGACACTGAAGCTTTCTTT
CDR3aa: CASSLYRDGDTEAFF

j_gene: TRBJ2-1
d_gene: TRBD2
v_gene: TRBV28
abundance: NA
CDR3nt: TGTGCCAGCTGCCTCCCGGGACTAGCGGGCTACAATGAGCAGTTCTTC
CDR3aa: CASCLPGLAGYNEQFF

j_gene: TRBJ2-1
d_gene: NA
v_gene: TRBV4-1
abundance: NA
CDR3nt: TGCGCCAGCAGCCAAGAGAGGGCGACTGACGATGAGCAGTTCTTC
CDR3aa: CASSQERATDDEQFF

j_gene: TRBJ1-1
d_gene: NA
v_gene: TRBV30
abundance: NA
CDR3nt: TGTGCCTGGAGTGTACTTGGGAACACTGAAGCTTTCTTT
CDR3aa: CAWSVLGNTEAFF

j_gene: TRBJ2-5
d_gene: NA
v_gene: TRBV5-6
abundance: NA
CDR3nt: TGTGCCAGCAGCTTGGAGGGAAGTGTGCTTCGGGAGACCCAGTACTTC
CDR3aa: CASSLEGSVLRETQYF

j_gene: TRBJ1-5
d_gene: NA
v_gene: TRBV2
abundance: NA
CDR3nt: TGTGCCAGCAGCTATACCGGGACTGGAATAGGACCCCAGCATTTT
CDR3aa: CASSYTGTGIGPQHF

j_gene: TRBJ1-1
d_gene: NA
v_gene: TRBV5-6
abundance: NA
CDR3nt: TGTGCCAGCAGCTTAGATTCGGCAGCGTCATTGAACACTGAAGCTTTCTTT
CDR3aa: CASSLDSAASLNTEAFF